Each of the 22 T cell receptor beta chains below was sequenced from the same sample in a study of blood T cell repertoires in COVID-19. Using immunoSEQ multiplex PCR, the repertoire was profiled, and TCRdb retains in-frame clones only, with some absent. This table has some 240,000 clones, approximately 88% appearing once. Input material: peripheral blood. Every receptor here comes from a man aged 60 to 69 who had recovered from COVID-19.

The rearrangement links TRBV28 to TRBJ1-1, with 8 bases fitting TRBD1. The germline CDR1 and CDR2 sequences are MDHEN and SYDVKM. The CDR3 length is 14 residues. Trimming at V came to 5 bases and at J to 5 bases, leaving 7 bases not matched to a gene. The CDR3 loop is CASSTWTGRTEAFF. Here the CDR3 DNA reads TGTGCCAGCAGTACATGGACAGGGAGGACTGAAGCTTTCTTT.

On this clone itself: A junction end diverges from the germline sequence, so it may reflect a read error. This chain's CDR3 is CASSLRLAGGNF. The CDR3 coding sequence is TGTGCCAGCAGCTTGAGACTAGCGGGGGGGAACTTC. J is TRBJ2-7 and V is TRBV5-5, with 14 nucleotides matching TRBD2. The length of the CDR3 is 12 residues. The germline CDR1 and CDR2 sequences are SGHKS and YYEKEE (reference sequence).

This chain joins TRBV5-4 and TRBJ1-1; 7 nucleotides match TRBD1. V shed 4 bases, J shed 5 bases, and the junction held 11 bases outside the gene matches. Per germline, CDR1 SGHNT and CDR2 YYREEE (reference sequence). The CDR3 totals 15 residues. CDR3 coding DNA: TGTGCCAGCAGCGGGAACACGGACAGGTGGACTGAAGCTTTCTTT. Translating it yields CASSGNTDRWTEAFF.

The CDR3 region is CASSPVETQYF. Here the CDR3 DNA reads TGTGCCAGCAGCCCCGTAGAGACCCAGTACTTC. The chain employs TRBV6-7 and TRBJ2-5; D call uncertain. TRBV6-7 is given ORF status, its function remaining uncertain. This CDR3 has 11 residues. The ends were cut back, 6 bases at V and 4 bases at J, with 6 bases in the middle.

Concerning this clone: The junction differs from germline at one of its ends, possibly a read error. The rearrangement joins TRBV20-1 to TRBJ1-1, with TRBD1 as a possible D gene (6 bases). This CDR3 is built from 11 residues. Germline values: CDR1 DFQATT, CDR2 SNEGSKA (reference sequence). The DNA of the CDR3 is TGCAGTGCTAGGGACACAGGGAGGGTCCTTTTT. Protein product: CSARDTGRVLF.

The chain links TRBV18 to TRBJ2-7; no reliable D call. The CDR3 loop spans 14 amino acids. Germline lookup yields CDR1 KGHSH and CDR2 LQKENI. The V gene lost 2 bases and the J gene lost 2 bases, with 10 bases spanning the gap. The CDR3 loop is CASSPGRLAYEQYF. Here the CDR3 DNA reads TGTGCCAGCTCACCAGGCCGCCTTGCCTACGAGCAGTACTTC.

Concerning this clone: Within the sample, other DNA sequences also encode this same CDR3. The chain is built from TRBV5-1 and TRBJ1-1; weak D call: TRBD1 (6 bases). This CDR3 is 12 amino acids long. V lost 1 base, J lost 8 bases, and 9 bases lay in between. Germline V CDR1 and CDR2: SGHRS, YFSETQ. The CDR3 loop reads CASSLPGTEAFF. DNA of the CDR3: TGCGCCAGCAGCTTGCCAGGGACAGAAGCTTTCTTT.

The CDR3 DNA follows: TGTGCCAGCTCCACCAGGGGGACAACTAATGAAAAACTGTTTTTT. It is translated as CASSTRGTTNEKLFF. The gene calls are TRBV7-2 and TRBJ1-4; 7 positions match TRBD1. The germline gives CDR1 SGHTA, CDR2 FQGNSA. The trim removed 8 bases at V and 0 bases at J, leaving 6 bases unmatched. CDR3 size: 15 residues.

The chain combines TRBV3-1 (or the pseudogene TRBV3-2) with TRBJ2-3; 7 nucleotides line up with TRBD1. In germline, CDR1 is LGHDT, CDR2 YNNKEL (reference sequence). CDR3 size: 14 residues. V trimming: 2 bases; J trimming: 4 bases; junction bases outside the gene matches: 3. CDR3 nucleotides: TGTGCCAGCAGCCAAAGGGGGCAGTCAGATACGCAGTATTTT. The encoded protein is CASSQRGQSDTQYF.

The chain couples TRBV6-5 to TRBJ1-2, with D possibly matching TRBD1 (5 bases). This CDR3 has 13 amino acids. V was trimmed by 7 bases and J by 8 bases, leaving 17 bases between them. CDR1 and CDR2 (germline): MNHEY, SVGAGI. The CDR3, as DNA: TGTGCCAGCACCCAGGACGGGGGAGAGGGCTACACCTTC. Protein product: CASTQDGGEGYTF.

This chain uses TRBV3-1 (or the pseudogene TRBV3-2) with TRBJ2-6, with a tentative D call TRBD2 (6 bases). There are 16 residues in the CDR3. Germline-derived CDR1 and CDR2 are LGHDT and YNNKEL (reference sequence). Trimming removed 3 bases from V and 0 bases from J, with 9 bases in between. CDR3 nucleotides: TGTGCCAGCAGCCACCGGGGGAGCTCTGGGGCCAACGTCCTGACTTTC. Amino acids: CASSHRGSSGANVLTF.

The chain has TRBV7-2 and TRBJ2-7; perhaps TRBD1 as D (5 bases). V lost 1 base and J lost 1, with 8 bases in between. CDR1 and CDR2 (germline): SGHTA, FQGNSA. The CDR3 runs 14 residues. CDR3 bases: TGTGCCAGCAGCTTAGGCAGGGCGTCCTACGAGCAGTACTTC. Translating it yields CASSLGRASYEQYF.

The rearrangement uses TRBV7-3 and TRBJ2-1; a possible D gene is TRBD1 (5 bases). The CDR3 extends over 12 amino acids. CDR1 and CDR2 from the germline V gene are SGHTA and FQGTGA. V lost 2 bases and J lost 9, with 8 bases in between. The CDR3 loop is CASSLLGAEQFF. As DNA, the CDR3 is TGTGCCAGCAGCTTACTAGGGGCTGAGCAGTTCTTC.

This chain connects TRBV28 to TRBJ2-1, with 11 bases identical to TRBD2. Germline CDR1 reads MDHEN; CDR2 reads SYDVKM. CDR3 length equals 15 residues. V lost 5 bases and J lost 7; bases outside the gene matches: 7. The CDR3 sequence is CASSPGLAGLNEQFF. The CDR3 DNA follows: TGTGCCAGCAGTCCAGGACTAGCGGGCTTAAATGAGCAGTTCTTC.

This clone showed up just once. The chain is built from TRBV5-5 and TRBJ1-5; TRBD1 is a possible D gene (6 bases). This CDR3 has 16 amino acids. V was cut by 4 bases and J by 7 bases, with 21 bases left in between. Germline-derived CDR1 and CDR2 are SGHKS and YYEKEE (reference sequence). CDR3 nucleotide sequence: TGTGCCAGCAGCCGCAAACAGGGTTCGGTCGTCCAGCCCCAGCATTTT. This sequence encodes CASSRKQGSVVQPQHF. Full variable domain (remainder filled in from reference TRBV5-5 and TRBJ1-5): DAGVTQSPTHLIKTRGQQVTLRCSPISGHKSVSWYQQVLGQGPQFIFQYYEKEERGRGNFPDRFSARQFPNYSSELNVNALLLGDSALYLCASSRKQGSVVQPQHFGDGTRLSIL.

The CDR3, as DNA: TGCGCCAGCAGCTTGGCGCCGTCCCTAGTAGAGCAGTACTTC. Residues: CASSLAPSLVEQYF. The V gene is TRBV5-1, the J gene TRBJ2-7; D gene ambiguous. The CDR3 is made up of 14 amino acids. Germline V gene data show CDR1 as SGHRS and CDR2 as YFSETQ. Between the trimmed V and J ends, which lost 0 bases and 7 bases, there was a span of 14 bases.

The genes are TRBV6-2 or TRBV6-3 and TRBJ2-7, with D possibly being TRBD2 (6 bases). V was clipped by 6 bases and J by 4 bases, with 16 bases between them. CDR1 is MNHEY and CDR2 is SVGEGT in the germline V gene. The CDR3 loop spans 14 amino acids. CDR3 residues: CASSELAVYYEQYF. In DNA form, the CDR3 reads TGTGCCAGCAGCGAACTAGCAGTTTATTACGAGCAGTACTTC.

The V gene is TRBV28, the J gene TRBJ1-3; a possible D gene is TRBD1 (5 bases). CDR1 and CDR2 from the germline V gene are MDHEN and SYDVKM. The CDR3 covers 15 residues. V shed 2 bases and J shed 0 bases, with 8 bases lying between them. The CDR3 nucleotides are TGTGCCAGCAGTTTACAGGGCACCTCTGGAAACACCATATATTTT. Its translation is CASSLQGTSGNTIYF. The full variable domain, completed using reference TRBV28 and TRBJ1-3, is DVKVTQSSRYLVKRTGEKVFLECVQDMDHENMFWYRQDPGLGLRLIYFSYDVKMKEKGDIPEGYSVSREKKERFSLILESASTNQTSMYLCASSLQGTSGNTIYFGEGSWLTVV.

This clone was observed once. The DNA for the CDR3 is TGTGCCAGCAGCGTCTCCTTAAAGGGGGCTGGAAACACCATATATTTT. As protein: CASSVSLKGAGNTIYF. V and J are TRBV9 and TRBJ1-3; D is possibly TRBD1 (6 bases). V was clipped by 2 bases and J by 2 bases, with 14 bases between them. The CDR3 covers 16 residues. The germline V gene has CDR1 SGDLS and CDR2 YYNGEE.

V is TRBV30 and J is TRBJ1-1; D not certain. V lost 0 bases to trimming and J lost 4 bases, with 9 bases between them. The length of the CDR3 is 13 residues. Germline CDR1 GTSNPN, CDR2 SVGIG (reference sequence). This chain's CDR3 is CAWSVHSITEAFF. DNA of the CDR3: TGTGCCTGGAGTGTACACAGTATCACTGAAGCTTTCTTT.

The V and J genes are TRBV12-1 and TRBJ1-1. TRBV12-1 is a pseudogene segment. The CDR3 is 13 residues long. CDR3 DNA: TGTGCCAGCAGCTTCTTATTAGCGGCTGAAGCTTTCTTT. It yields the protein CASSFLLAAEAFF.

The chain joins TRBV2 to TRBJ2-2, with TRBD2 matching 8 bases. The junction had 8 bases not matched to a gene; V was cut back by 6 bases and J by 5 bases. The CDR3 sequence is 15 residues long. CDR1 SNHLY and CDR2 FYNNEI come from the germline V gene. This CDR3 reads CASRSYRGGTGELFF. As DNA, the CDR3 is TGTGCCAGCAGATCCTACCGGGGGGGGACCGGGGAGCTGTTTTTT.